This TCR beta chain was captured by sequencing in a study of T cells in Graves' hyperthyroidism and ophthalmopathy. V was shortened by 4 bases and J by 7 bases, with 5 bases between the two germline ends. This CDR3 region has 12 residues. Findings and caveats of the study: Prediction of ophthalmopathy progression came a median 6.5 months pre-onset.

The study based diagnoses on clinical symptoms, serum thyroxine and TRAb, thyroid ultrasound and orbital computed tomography. In its sample, this clonotype was seen a few times. Antigen specificity is unknown. RNA transcripts provided the source from which TCR beta CDR3 regions were amplified. HTBI primers were employed in a first-round RT-PCR of the TCR CDR3. TCRdb redid the calling of the multiplex PCR reads with MiXCR, one entry per CDR3 protein. The profile shows about 610,000 distinct CDR3 sequences, around 15% of them singletons. The sample comprised blood. The clonotype was recovered from a woman between 40 and 55 years old with Graves' ophthalmopathy. The chain combines TRBV12-3 or TRBV12-4 with TRBJ1-6, with a tentative D call TRBD1 (5 bases). CDR3: CASSWDNSPLHF. In DNA form, the CDR3 reads TGTGCCAGCAGTTGGGACAATTCACCCCTCCACTTT.